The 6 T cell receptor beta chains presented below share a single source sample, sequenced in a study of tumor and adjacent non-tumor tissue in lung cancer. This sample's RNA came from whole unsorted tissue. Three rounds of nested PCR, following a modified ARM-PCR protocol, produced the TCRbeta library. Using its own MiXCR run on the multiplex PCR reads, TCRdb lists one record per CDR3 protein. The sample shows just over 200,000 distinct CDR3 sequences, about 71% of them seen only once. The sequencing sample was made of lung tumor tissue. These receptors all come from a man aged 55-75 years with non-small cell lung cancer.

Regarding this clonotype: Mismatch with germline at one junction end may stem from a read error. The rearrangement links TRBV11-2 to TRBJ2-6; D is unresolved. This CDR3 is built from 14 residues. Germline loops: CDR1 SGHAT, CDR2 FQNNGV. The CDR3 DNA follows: TGTGCCAGCAGTCCTATCACTGTGGCCAACGTCCAGATTTTC. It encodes CASSPITVANVQIF. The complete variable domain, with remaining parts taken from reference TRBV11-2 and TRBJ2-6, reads EAGVAQSPRYKIIEKRQSVAFWCNPISGHATLYWYQQILGQGPKLLIQFQNNGVVDDSQLPKDRFSAERLKGVDSTLKIQPAKLEDSAVYLCASSPITVANVQIFGAGSRLTVL.

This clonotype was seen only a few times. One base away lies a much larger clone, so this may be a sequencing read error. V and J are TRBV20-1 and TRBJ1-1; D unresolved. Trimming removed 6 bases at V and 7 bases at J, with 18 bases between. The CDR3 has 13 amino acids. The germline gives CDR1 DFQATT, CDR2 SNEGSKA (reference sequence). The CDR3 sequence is CSARGGQLHEAFF. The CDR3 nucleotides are TGCAGTGCCCGAGGAGGTCAGCTCCATGAAGCTTTCTTT.

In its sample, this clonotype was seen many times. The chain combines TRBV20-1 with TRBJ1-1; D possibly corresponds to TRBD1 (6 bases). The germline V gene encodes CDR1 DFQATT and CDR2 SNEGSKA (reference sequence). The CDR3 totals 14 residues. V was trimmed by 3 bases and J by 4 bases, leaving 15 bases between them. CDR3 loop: CSARAGADVTEAFF. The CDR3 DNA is TGCAGTGCTAGGGCGGGGGCTGATGTCACTGAAGCTTTCTTT.

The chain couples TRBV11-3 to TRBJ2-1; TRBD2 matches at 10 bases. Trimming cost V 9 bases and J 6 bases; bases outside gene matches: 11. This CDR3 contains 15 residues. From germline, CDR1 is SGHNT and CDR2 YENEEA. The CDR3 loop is CASSVRTSGVNEQFF. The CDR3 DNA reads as TGTGCCAGTAGCGTCCGGACTAGCGGAGTCAATGAGCAGTTCTTC.

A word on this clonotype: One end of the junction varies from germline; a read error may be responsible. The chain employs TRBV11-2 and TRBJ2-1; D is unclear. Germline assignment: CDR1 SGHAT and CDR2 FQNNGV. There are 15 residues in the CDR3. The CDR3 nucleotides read TGTGCCAGCAACTTAAATACCTCGTCGGGCGATGAGCAGTTCTTC. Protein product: CASNLNTSSGDEQFF.

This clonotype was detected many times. The chain's CDR3 is CSVSSGGPTDTQYF. CDR3 DNA: TGCAGCGTGTCTAGCGGGGGACCCACAGATACGCAGTATTTT. The genes are TRBV29-1 and TRBJ2-3; 10 bases align to TRBD2. The V and J ends lost 6 bases and 2 bases, in that order; junction bases with no gene match: 5. The CDR3 consists of 14 residues. CDR1 is SQVTM, CDR2 ANQGSEA, per germline.